These T cell receptor beta chains were read from a single sample in a study of beta chain features in type 1 diabetes. Assay used: immunoSEQ multiplex PCR; TCRdb lists only in-frame clones, some missing. The sample lists 620,000 or so clones, roughly a sixth seen once, with about 0.097% in the top ten. Sequencing used naive CD4+ T cells from blood. These receptors were obtained from a man aged 18-30 years in good health. The CDR3 runs from the conserved cysteine through the conserved F or W. A D gene is named only where the DNA matches it firmly.

j_call v_call cdr3_length d_call cdr3_aa
TRBJ2-7 TRBV7-2 15 . CASSLAQGQTYEQYF
TRBJ2-1 TRBV9 16 . CASSVVGRGTYNEQFF
TRBJ2-6 TRBV29-1 16 . CSAGDSLSPGANVLTF
TRBJ2-3 TRBV5-1 14 . CASSLVTGTDTQYF
TRBJ2-7 TRBV6-1 14 . CASSDRGVFDEQYF
TRBJ1-2 TRBV29-1 14 . CSVEDGRGQNGYTF
TRBJ1-1 TRBV30 13 . CARRGAEGAEAFF
TRBJ2-5 TRBV5-4 16 TRBD2 CASSSWTSGIQETQYF
TRBJ2-6 TRBV4-2 17 . CASSQTQGVVGANVLTF
TRBJ2-1 TRBV29-1 12 . CSGTDLSNEQFF
TRBJ1-1 TRBV18 15 TRBD1 CASSPPTGLNTEAFF
TRBJ1-2 TRBV18 14 TRBD1 CASSSTGTDYGYTF
TRBJ2-7 TRBV7-2 14 . CASSSSTPSNEQYF
TRBJ2-3 TRBV7-3 17 TRBD2 CASSPLSTSGDTDTQYF
TRBJ2-3 TRBV27 16 TRBD1 CASSRTTGGWTDTQYF
TRBJ1-5 TRBV7-9 13 TRBD1 CASSGTGHQPQHF
TRBJ1-2 TRBV19 13 . CASTHTGNYGYTF
TRBJ2-6 TRBV5-6 17 . CASSYRTVRDRANVLTF
TRBJ2-1 TRBV9 17 TRBD2 CASSVRSGDSSYNEQFF
TRBJ1-5 TRBV30 13 . CAWSVPGNQPQHF
TRBJ2-2 TRBV7-2 13 . CASSYGATGVLFF
TRBJ2-5 TRBV6-5 13 . CASSYDGLGTGDF
TRBJ2-7 TRBV13 15 . CASSSYGGPSYEQYF
TRBJ2-7 TRBV13 15 . CASSPPAGQTYEQYF
TRBJ1-5 TRBV4-1 13 . CASSQARYQPQHF
TRBJ2-7 TRBV20-1 11 . CSAPTFNEQYF
TRBJ2-7 TRBV28 14 TRBD1 CASRPGQGFYEQYF
TRBJ1-5 TRBV27 16 . CASSFATPASNQPQHF
TRBJ2-6 TRBV4-3 15 TRBD1 CASSRQGTGANVLTF
TRBJ2-3 TRBV5-1 14 TRBD2 CASQGVAGGDTQYF
TRBJ2-7 TRBV5-6 15 . CASSAPSEKVYEQYF
TRBJ2-3 TRBV9 15 . CASSVAQVATDTQYF
TRBJ2-1 TRBV13 22 TRBD2 CASSPPKWERLAGSSSYNEQFF
TRBJ2-5 TRBV5-6 14 TRBD1 CASSPGQGTETQYF
TRBJ1-6 TRBV25-1 15 . CASSDFRGLNSPLHF
TRBJ2-7 TRBV11-2 14 . CASSSRDGSYEQYF
TRBJ2-5 TRBV5-4 13 . CASSRLQQETQYF
TRBJ2-5 TRBV6-5 16 . CASSYSFAGAQETQYF
TRBJ2-6 TRBV7-9 15 TRBD1 CASSFTGAGANVLTF
TRBJ1-2 TRBV2 12 . CASSPQDLGYTF
TRBJ2-3 TRBV4-3 17 TRBD1 CASSQEPTGGRTDTQYF
TRBJ1-6 TRBV5-1 15 . CASSLVEGINSPLHF